This T cell receptor (beta chain) was recovered during a study of beta chain features in type 1 diabetes. Regarding the study as a whole: Type 1 diabetes patients had moderately but significantly shorter TCRB CDR3s in all four CD4+ subsets.

The study reverse transcribed the entire isolated RNA, so it sequenced expressed TCRB transcripts. Measured with immunoSEQ multiplex PCR; TCRdb has only the in-frame clones, and not every one. Among around 160,000 clones listed, roughly 63% were seen once. The V gene lost 2 bases and the J gene lost 8 bases, with 15 bases spanning the gap. Looked up from germline, CDR1 is GTSNPN and CDR2 is SVGIG (reference sequence). The CDR3 is made up of 13 amino acids. About this clone: Its antigen is not known.

The clonotype originates from a man aged 30 to 39 with type 1 diabetes. The sample taken for sequencing was naive CD4+ T cells from blood. The chain has TRBV30 and TRBJ1-2, with D hard to call. The CDR3 sequence is CAWSPGPEGGYTF. Written as DNA, the CDR3 is TGTGCCTGGAGTCCCGGACCAGAAGGCGGCTACACCTTC.